This T cell receptor (beta chain) was captured by sequencing in a study of cytomegalovirus exposure and HLA in healthy donors. Measured with immunoSEQ multiplex PCR; TCRdb has only the in-frame clones, and not every one. The sample consists of tens of thousands of clones, 88% of them appearing once. Germline V lookup: CDR1 MNHEY, CDR2 SVGAGI. V was cut by 8 bases and J by 6 bases, with 18 bases left in between. CDR3 length: 14 residues. This clonotype was obtained from a woman in her 30s in good health and CMV-seronegative. The source material was PBMCs. This rearrangement joins TRBV6-5 to TRBJ2-3, with D maybe TRBD2 (5 bases). Written as DNA, the CDR3 is TGTGCCAGCCGGAGGAGCATCCGGGGTGATACGCAGTATTTT. Translated: CASRRSIRGDTQYF.